In its sample, the clone carrying this T cell receptor (beta chain) was seen a few times. V lost 5 bases to trimming and J lost 3 bases, with 14 bases between them. This CDR3 is built from 14 residues. The germline V gene has CDR1 SEHNR and CDR2 FQNEAQ (reference sequence). These data are taken from a study of T-cell memory formation after mild COVID-19. TCRdb recomputed calls from the 5' RACE reads with MiXCR, one row per CDR3 protein. The sample consists of 550,000 to 700,000 distinct CDR3 sequences, approximately 15% of them appearing once. The TCR sequence derives from an adult woman who had mild COVID-19 (a few samples of this study predate the infection). Cell type and time point are not known. This sequence joins TRBV7-9 and TRBJ2-7; possible D gene TRBD2, 7 bases. The material sequenced was PBMCs or a T cell subset sorted from them (not recorded which). CDR3: CASSIGGGLYEQYF. The CDR3 DNA reads as TGTGCCAGCAGCATAGGGGGGGGGCTCTACGAGCAGTACTTC.